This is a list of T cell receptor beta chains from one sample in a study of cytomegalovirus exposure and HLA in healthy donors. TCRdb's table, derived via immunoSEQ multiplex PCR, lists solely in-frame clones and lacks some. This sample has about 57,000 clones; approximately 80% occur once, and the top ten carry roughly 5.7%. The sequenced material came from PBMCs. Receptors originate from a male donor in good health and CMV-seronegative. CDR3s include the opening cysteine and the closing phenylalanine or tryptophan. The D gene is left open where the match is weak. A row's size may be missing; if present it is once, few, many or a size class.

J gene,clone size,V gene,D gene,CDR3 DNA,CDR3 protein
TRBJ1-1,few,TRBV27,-,TGTGCCAGCACTCTAGGGGGTAGGGCCTATTTT,CASTLGGRAYF
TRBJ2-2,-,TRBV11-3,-,TGTGCCAGCAGCCCGCCCAGCACCGGGGAGCTGTTTTTT,CASSPPSTGELFF
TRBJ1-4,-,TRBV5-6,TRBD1,TGTGCCAGCAGCATACGGACAGGGTCTAATGAAAAACTGTTTTTT,CASSIRTGSNEKLFF
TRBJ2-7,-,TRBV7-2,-,TGTGCCAGCAGCTTAGGGGGGGGGCAGCAATACGAGCAGTACTTC,CASSLGGGQQYEQYF
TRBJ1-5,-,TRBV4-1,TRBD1,TGCGCCAGCAGCCAGGATGGACAGGGGGCGATCTCCAGCAATCAGCCCCAGCATTTT,CASSQDGQGAISSNQPQHF
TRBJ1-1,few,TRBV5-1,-,TGCGCCAGCAGTGCTGACAGTGAAGCTTTCTTT,CASSADSEAFF
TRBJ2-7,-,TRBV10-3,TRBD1,TGTGCCATCAGTGAGTCACAGGGGAGCTCCTACGAGCAGTACTTC,CAISESQGSSYEQYF
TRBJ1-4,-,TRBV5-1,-,TGCGCCAGCAGCCCATCGGGGGGAGAAGAAAAACTGTTTTTT,CASSPSGGEEKLFF
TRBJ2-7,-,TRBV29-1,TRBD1,TGCAGCGTCCCAGGGGGACAGAGCTACGAGCAGTACTTC,CSVPGGQSYEQYF
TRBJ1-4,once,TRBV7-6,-,TGTGCCAGCAGCCCCGAGGCAACTAATGAAAAACTGTTTTTT,CASSPEATNEKLFF
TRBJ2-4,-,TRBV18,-,TGTGCCAGCTCACCAGGGACTTTTAAAAACATTCAGTACTTC,CASSPGTFKNIQYF
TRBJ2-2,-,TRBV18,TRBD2,TGTGCCAGCTCACCTGCTATAGCGGGGGCTAACACCGGGGAGCTGTTTTTT,CASSPAIAGANTGELFF
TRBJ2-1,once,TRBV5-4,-,TGTGCCAGCAGCTTCCTGACTGCCCCCTACAATGAGCAGTTCTTC,CASSFLTAPYNEQFF
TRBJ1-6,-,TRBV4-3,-,TGCGCCAGCAGCCAGGGGAACAGGAATTCACCCCTCCACTTT,CASSQGNRNSPLHF
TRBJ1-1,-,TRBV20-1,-,TGCAGTGCTAGATCCAACGGTGAAGCTTTCTTT,CSARSNGEAFF
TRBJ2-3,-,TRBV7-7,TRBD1,TGTGCTAGCAGCCCCTGGACAGGTAGCACAGATACGCAGTATTTT,CASSPWTGSTDTQYF
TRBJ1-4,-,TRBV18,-,TGTGCCAGCTCACCACAAAAGGGAGGAGGTGAAAAACTGTTTTTT,CASSPQKGGGEKLFF
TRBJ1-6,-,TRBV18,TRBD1,TGTGCCAGCTCATACGGGACAGTGATATCACCCCTCCACTTT,CASSYGTVISPLHF
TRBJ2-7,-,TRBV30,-,TGTGCCTGGAGTGTACGATTACTAGCCTACGAGCAGTACTTC,CAWSVRLLAYEQYF
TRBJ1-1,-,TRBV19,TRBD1,TGTGCCAGTAGTGGGACAGTGAACACTGAAGCTTTCTTT,CASSGTVNTEAFF
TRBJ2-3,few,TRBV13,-,TGTGCCAGCAGCTTAGGGGGGTCGGGGGGCACAGATACGCAGTATTTT,CASSLGGSGGTDTQYF
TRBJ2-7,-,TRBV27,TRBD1,TGTGCCAGCAGTCCGAGGACAGGGGCCTACGAGCAGTACTTC,CASSPRTGAYEQYF
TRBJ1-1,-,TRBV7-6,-,TGTGCCAGCAGCAAACAACAGAACACTGAAGCTTTCTTT,CASSKQQNTEAFF
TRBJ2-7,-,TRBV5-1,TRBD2,TGCGCCAGCAGCTCGTCGGGGGGTTCGGAGCAGTACTTC,CASSSSGGSEQYF
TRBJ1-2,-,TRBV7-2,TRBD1,TGTGCCAGCAGCTTCCAGACAGGGGAAAGGTATGGCTACACCTTC,CASSFQTGERYGYTF
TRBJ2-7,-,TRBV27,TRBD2,TGTGCCAGCAGGGGGACTAGCGGGGGCTACGAGCAGTACTTC,CASRGTSGGYEQYF
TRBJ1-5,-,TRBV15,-,TGTGCCACCAGCAGAGATCACGCAGGCGGGAGTCAGCCCCAGCATTTT,CATSRDHAGGSQPQHF
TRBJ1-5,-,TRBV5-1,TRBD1,TGCGCCAGCAGCTTGGACAGGGGGAATCAGCCCCAGCATTTT,CASSLDRGNQPQHF
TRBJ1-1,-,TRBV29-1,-,TGCAGCGGGTACAGGGAAGTGGGCACTGAAGCTTTCTTT,CSGYREVGTEAFF
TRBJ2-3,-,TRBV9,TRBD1,TGTGCCAGCAGCGTACCCCGGACAGGGGGCGGTGGGCCGCAGTATTTT,CASSVPRTGGGGPQYF
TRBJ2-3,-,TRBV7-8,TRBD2,TGTGCCAGCAGCTTTAGCGGGGGGGCAAATACGCAGTATTTT,CASSFSGGANTQYF
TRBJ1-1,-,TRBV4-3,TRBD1,TGCGCCAGCAGCCAAGCGGGCCGGGACAGGGCTGAAGCTTTCTTT,CASSQAGRDRAEAFF
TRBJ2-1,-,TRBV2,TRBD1,TGTGCCAGCAGCACAAAGAGGACAGGGTCCACCTACAATGAGCAGTTCTTC,CASSTKRTGSTYNEQFF
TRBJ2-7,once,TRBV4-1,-,TGCGCCAGCAGCCTGGACAGAAGCTCCTACGAGCAGTACTTC,CASSLDRSSYEQYF
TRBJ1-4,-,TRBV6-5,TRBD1,TGTGCCAGCAGTTCGACAGGGGCCTTTAATGAAAAACTGTTTTTT,CASSSTGAFNEKLFF
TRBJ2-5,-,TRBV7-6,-,TGTGCCAGCAGCTTAGCGAGGGCAGAAGAGACCCAGTACTTC,CASSLARAEETQYF
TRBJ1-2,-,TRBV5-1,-,TGCGCCAGCAGCTTGGCCGGAGGGGCAGATCCTTATGGCTACACCTTC,CASSLAGGADPYGYTF
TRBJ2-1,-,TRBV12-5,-,TGTGCTAGTGCCCAAGCGCGGTATTTCGATGAGCAGTTCTTC,CASAQARYFDEQFF
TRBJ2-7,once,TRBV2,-,TGTGCCAGCAGTGAATATTACGAGCAGTACTTC,CASSEYYEQYF